The 25 T cell receptor beta chains in this list originate from one sample, sequenced in a study of blood T cell repertoires in COVID-19. Method: immunoSEQ multiplex PCR; TCRdb's copy keeps in-frame clones and lacks some. The repertoire holds some 150,000 clones, with 85% to 90% as singletons. The specimen sequenced was peripheral blood. These receptors originate from a woman aged 40 to 49 with acute or convalescent COVID-19.

The chain is built from TRBV7-2 and TRBJ2-6; 8 bases fit TRBD1. After removal of 4 bases from V and 0 bases from J, the junction contained 2 bases not matched to a gene. The CDR3 is 16 residues long. Germline V CDR1 and CDR2: SGHTA, FQGNSA. This CDR3 is CASSWTGNSGANVLTF. In nucleotides, the CDR3 is TGTGCCAGCAGCTGGACAGGGAACTCTGGGGCCAACGTCCTGACTTTC.

This rearrangement joins TRBV19 to TRBJ2-7; 7 positions agree with TRBD2. Germline lookup yields CDR1 LNHDA and CDR2 SQIVND (reference sequence). V dropped 7 bases and J dropped 6; count of bases not matched to a gene: 12. The CDR3 spans 14 residues. DNA of the CDR3: TGTGCCAGTACCCCGGGACTAAACCCTTCCGAGCAGTACTTC. Amino acid sequence: CASTPGLNPSEQYF.

The CDR3 protein is CASTAGTEGLGHTF. In nucleotides, the CDR3 is TGTGCCAGCACCGCCGGGACAGAAGGCCTCGGGCACACCTTC. The gene calls are TRBV6-5 and TRBJ1-2; TRBD1 aligns across 7 bases. The CDR3 sequence is 14 residues long. The germline V gene has CDR1 MNHEY and CDR2 SVGAGI. Trimming took 7 bases from V and 12 from J; bases not matched to a gene: 17.

The rearrangement links TRBV24-1 to TRBJ2-1; the D gene is possibly TRBD2 (6 bases). The CDR3 runs 15 residues. The germline V gene has CDR1 KGHDR and CDR2 SFDVKD. V was shortened by 5 bases and J by 4 bases, with 14 bases between the two germline ends. This chain's CDR3 is CATSVSGLSYNEQFF. For the CDR3, the DNA is TGTGCCACCAGTGTTTCGGGACTTTCGTACAATGAGCAGTTCTTC.

Only one count was recorded for this clone. The chain joins TRBV3-1 (or the pseudogene TRBV3-2) to TRBJ1-3, with 10 bases matching TRBD1. V dropped 0 bases and J dropped 0; count of bases not matched to a gene: 2. Germline CDR1 reads LGHDT; CDR2 reads YNNKEL (reference sequence). The CDR3 contains 17 residues. CDR3 protein: CASSQDRTGGSGNTIYF. In DNA, the CDR3 is TGTGCCAGCAGCCAAGATCGGACAGGGGGCTCTGGAAACACCATATATTTT.

V is TRBV6-5 and J is TRBJ1-5; 7 bases map to TRBD1. This CDR3 is built from 13 residues. In germline, CDR1 is MNHEY, CDR2 SVGAGI. After removal of 6 bases from V and 9 bases from J, the junction contained 8 bases not matched to a gene. CDR3 in DNA: TGTGCCAGCAGAGGACAGGCCAGTGGGCCCCAGCATTTT. Residues: CASRGQASGPQHF.

The CDR3 bases are TGCGCCAGCAGCCTTGGGACAGAGAACACTGAAGCTTTCTTT. Its translation is CASSLGTENTEAFF. The gene calls are TRBV4-1 and TRBJ1-1; 7 positions match TRBD1. With 4 bases clipped from V and 1 base from J, the junction kept 3 bases outside the gene matches. The CDR3 has 14 amino acids. The germline V gene encodes CDR1 MGHRA and CDR2 YSYEKL.

The gene calls are TRBV13 and TRBJ2-7; 11 bases are shared with TRBD2. V shed 5 bases and J 5 bases; nucleotides not matched to a gene: 8. This CDR3 comprises 15 residues. Germline V gene data show CDR1 as PRHDT and CDR2 as FYEKMQ (reference sequence). As DNA, the CDR3 is TGTGCCAGCAGCCTTAGCGGGAGGGCGAGAAACGAGCAGTACTTC. This translates into CASSLSGRARNEQYF. The full variable domain, in which reference TRBV13 and TRBJ2-7 provide the parts outside the CDR3, is AAGVIQSPRHLIKEKRETATLKCYPIPRHDTVYWYQQGPGQDPQFLISFYEKMQSDKGSIPDRFSAQQFSDYHSELNMSSLELGDSALYFCASSLSGRARNEQYFGPGTRLTVT.

V and J are TRBV19 and TRBJ1-2; D ambiguous. Germline V lookup: CDR1 LNHDA, CDR2 SQIVND (reference sequence). The germline V and J ends were trimmed by 7 bases and 8 bases, with 14 bases remaining between them. CDR3 length: 12 amino acids. This CDR3 reads CASTQRGYGYTF. The CDR3 nucleotides are TGTGCCAGTACTCAACGAGGTTACGGCTACACCTTC. The variable domain in full, with the rest retrieved from reference TRBV19 and TRBJ1-2, is DGGITQSPKYLFRKEGQNVTLSCEQNLNHDAMYWYRQDPGQGLRLIYYSQIVNDFQKGDIAEGYSVSREKKESFPLTVTSAQKNPTAFYLCASTQRGYGYTFGSGTRLTVV.

The V gene is TRBV30, the J gene TRBJ2-5, with a weak D call TRBD1 (5 bases). This CDR3 region has 13 residues. V shed 4 bases and J shed 7 bases, with 16 bases lying between them. Germline V gives CDR1 GTSNPN, CDR2 SVGIG (reference sequence). CDR3 in amino acids: CAWTNGAYGTQYF. The CDR3 nucleotides read TGTGCCTGGACCAATGGGGCGTACGGGACCCAGTACTTC.

This clone was observed once. The V gene is TRBV5-4, the J gene TRBJ1-6, with a weak D call TRBD1 (6 bases). This CDR3 comprises 17 residues. Germline V CDR1 and CDR2: SGHNT, YYREEE (reference sequence). Trimming shortened V by 4 bases and J by 0 bases, and 14 bases separated the two germline ends. The CDR3: CASSRMTDSSYNSPLHF. CDR3 bases: TGTGCCAGCAGCCGGATGACGGACAGCTCCTATAATTCACCCCTCCACTTT.

The genes are TRBV6-5 and TRBJ2-1; possible D gene TRBD2, 6 bases. CDR1 MNHEY and CDR2 SVGAGI come from the germline V gene. Trimming removed 3 bases at V and 2 bases at J, with 14 bases between. The CDR3 covers 16 residues. For the CDR3, the DNA is TGTGCCAGCAGTTATAAAGCGGGCTATCCCTACAATGAGCAGTTCTTC. Encoded protein: CASSYKAGYPYNEQFF.

The chain employs TRBV15 and TRBJ2-3; 10 bases line up with TRBD2. The J segment lost 7 bases and the V segment lost 0 bases, leaving 10 bases of the junction unmatched. Germline V gene lookup returns CDR1 LNHNV and CDR2 YYDKDF (reference sequence). The CDR3 spans 17 residues. CDR3 sequence (DNA): TGTGCCACCAGCAGAGAGGGGCCGGGAGCGGGAGGGTATACGCAGTATTTT. Translation gives CATSREGPGAGGYTQYF.

The chain links TRBV18 to TRBJ2-1, with a possible D match to TRBD2 (5 bases). The V end was cut by 0 bases, the J end by 9 bases, with 12 bases between. Germline V lookup: CDR1 KGHSH, CDR2 LQKENI. This CDR3 contains 14 residues. For the CDR3, the DNA is TGTGCCAGCTCACCACCGGTAATCGAGGGTGAGCAGTTCTTC. Amino acid sequence: CASSPPVIEGEQFF.

V gene TRBV2 combines with J gene TRBJ2-7, with D perhaps TRBD1 (6 bases). With 4 bases removed from V and 6 bases from J, the gap between germline ends came to 16 bases. This CDR3 has 14 residues. The germline V gene encodes CDR1 SNHLY and CDR2 FYNNEI. CDR3 region: CASSGGNRVSEQYF. DNA of the CDR3: TGTGCCAGCAGTGGTGGAAACAGGGTAAGCGAGCAGTACTTC.

The chain employs TRBV30 and TRBJ1-6; 8 positions match TRBD1. This CDR3 is built from 13 residues. Looked up from germline, CDR1 is GTSNPN and CDR2 is SVGIG (reference sequence). Trimming cost V 4 bases and J 10 bases; bases outside gene matches: 6. The CDR3 sequence is CAWKGQGDSPLHF. CDR3 coding DNA: TGTGCCTGGAAAGGACAGGGAGACTCACCCCTCCACTTT.

The V call is TRBV15, the J call TRBJ1-1; D uncertain. The CDR3 sequence is 14 residues long. The V and J ends lost 0 bases and 1 base respectively, with 6 bases between them. CDR1 and CDR2 (germline): LNHNV, YYDKDF (reference sequence). CDR3 DNA: TGTGCCACCAGCAGAGATACTGAGAACACTGAAGCTTTCTTT. This gives the protein CATSRDTENTEAFF.

This clone was seen just once. The chain couples TRBV12-5 to TRBJ1-2; no reliable D call. The CDR3 totals 18 residues. Germline CDR1 reads LGHNT; CDR2 reads FRNRAP. Trimming left V 0 bases short and J 1 base short, with 18 bases between. The CDR3 sequence: CASGLVPLALTFNYGYTF. CDR3 DNA: TGTGCTAGTGGTTTGGTACCCCTCGCACTTACCTTTAACTATGGCTACACCTTC.

The chain recombines TRBV10-3 with TRBJ2-5, with D uncertain. Germline-derived CDR1 and CDR2 are ENHRY and SYGVKD. V gave up 0 bases and J gave up 0 bases, with 5 bases separating them. CDR3 length: 14 residues. CDR3 coding DNA: TGTGCCATCAGTGAGTCTGGCCACCAAGAGACCCAGTACTTC. It codes for CAISESGHQETQYF.

The V call is TRBV3-1 (or the pseudogene TRBV3-2), the J call TRBJ1-3; D ambiguous. V shed 3 bases and J shed 0 bases, with 9 bases lying between them. In germline, CDR1 is LGHDT, CDR2 YNNKEL (reference sequence). The length of the CDR3 is 15 residues. CDR3 sequence (DNA): TGTGCCAGCAGCCAGGGAGAGAACTCTGGAAACACCATATATTTT. It yields the protein CASSQGENSGNTIYF.

This rearrangement joins TRBV30 to TRBJ2-5; 7 nucleotides align to TRBD2. Germline CDR1 and CDR2: GTSNPN and SVGIG (reference sequence). With V trimmed by 2 bases and J by 4 bases, 4 bases remained unmatched. CDR3 length equals 13 residues. In DNA, the CDR3 is TGTGCCTGGAGTCGGGGGGACTTAGAGACCCAGTACTTC. It is translated as CAWSRGDLETQYF.

The chain carries TRBV28 and TRBJ1-2, with TRBD1 matching over 9 bases. The junction had 5 bases not matched to a gene; V was cut back by 5 bases and J by 4 bases. The CDR3 extends over 14 amino acids. Germline values: CDR1 MDHEN, CDR2 SYDVKM. The CDR3 DNA is TGTGCCAGCAGTCGGGACAGGGTGGTCTATGGCTACACCTTC. This codes for CASSRDRVVYGYTF.

This rearrangement joins TRBV29-1 to TRBJ1-6; 7 nucleotides match TRBD1. There are 15 residues in the CDR3. Germline V gene lookup returns CDR1 SQVTM and CDR2 ANQGSEA. The V and J ends lost 4 bases and 4 bases, in that order; junction bases with no gene match: 7. The CDR3 region has the DNA TGCAGCGTTGTTGAGGGGACAGCTTATAATTCACCCCTCCACTTT. It specifies CSVVEGTAYNSPLHF.

The V gene is TRBV5-4, the J gene TRBJ1-1; D not resolved. The length of the CDR3 is 12 residues. Germline assignment: CDR1 SGHNT and CDR2 YYREEE (reference sequence). V was trimmed by 1 base and J by 8 bases, leaving 9 bases between them. The DNA of the CDR3 is TGTGCCAGCAGCTTGATCCGGGGAGAAGCTTTCTTT. Encoded protein: CASSLIRGEAFF.

The chain is built from TRBV9 and TRBJ1-2; D is undetermined. Germline V gene lookup returns CDR1 SGDLS and CDR2 YYNGEE. The V gene lost 0 bases and the J gene lost 3 bases, with 12 bases spanning the gap. The CDR3 runs to 15 residues. CDR3 loop: CASSVDPGGDYGYTF. CDR3 DNA sequence: TGTGCCAGCAGCGTAGACCCGGGTGGAGACTATGGCTACACCTTC.